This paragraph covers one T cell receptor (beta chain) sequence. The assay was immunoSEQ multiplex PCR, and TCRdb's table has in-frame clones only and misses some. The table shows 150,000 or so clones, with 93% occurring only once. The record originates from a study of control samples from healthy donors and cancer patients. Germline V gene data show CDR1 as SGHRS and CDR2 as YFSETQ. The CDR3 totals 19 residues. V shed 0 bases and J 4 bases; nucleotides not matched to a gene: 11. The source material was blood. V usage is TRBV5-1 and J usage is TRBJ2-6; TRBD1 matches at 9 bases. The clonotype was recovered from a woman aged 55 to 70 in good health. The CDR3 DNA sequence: TGCGCCAGCAGCTTGGTACCGGGACAGGGTCGGTTGGGGGCCAACGTCCTGACTTTC. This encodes CASSLVPGQGRLGANVLTF.